This record looks at one T cell receptor beta chain sequence and its context. This entry is derived from a study of blood T cell repertoires in COVID-19. The overall study: T cells, B-cell-depleted T cells, or PBMCs supplied cDNA or gDNA.

Per the study methods: Amplifying reference gene primers gave estimates of nucleated cell counts. Profiled with immunoSEQ multiplex PCR; TCRdb holds only in-frame clones, not every one. That table is the source of V, J and clone size, and D and trimming were worked out from the DNA. Among 450,000 or so clones listed, about 88% were seen once. Seattle enrolled patients during active infection and tracked them longitudinally. The origin of this receptor is a man aged 18 to 30 with COVID-19, enrolled during active disease. Material for sequencing was peripheral blood.

The CDR3 loop is CATGRGQQETQYF. CDR3 DNA: TGTGCCACCGGCAGGGGGCAACAAGAGACCCAGTACTTC. The chain links TRBV24-1 to TRBJ2-5, with 8 bases aligning to TRBD1. The CDR3 sequence is 13 residues long. The V gene end was trimmed by 9 bases and the J gene end by 2 bases; junction bases not matched to a gene: 4. Germline V gene sequence: CDR1 KGHDR, CDR2 SFDVKD.